These 6 T cell receptor beta chains were all obtained from the same sample, sequenced in a study of control samples from healthy donors and cancer patients (dated by TCRdb to the early 2020s). Receptors were amplified or captured by the immunoSEQ multiplex PCR assay. TCRdb limited this immuneACCESS table to in-frame rearrangements with V and J called. A share of clones is missing; checked studies link under half to unresolved V genes, and the rest is unexplained. The sample has approximately 97,000 clones on record, roughly 92% of them singletons. Around 3% of the sample rests with the top ten. The sequencing sample was made of blood. These receptor sequences come from a human donor in good health. The donor label of this sample is uncertain.

The V call is TRBV5-8, the J call TRBJ2-3; 7 nucleotides line up with TRBD2. V lost 3 bases, J lost 1 base, and 5 bases stayed unmatched. Germline V gene data show CDR1 as SGHTS and CDR2 as YDEGEE. The CDR3 is 15 residues long. The CDR3, as DNA: TGTGCCAGCAGCTCACAGCGGGGAGGCACAGATACGCAGTATTTT. It is translated as CASSSQRGGTDTQYF.

This clone came up once. The rearrangement uses TRBV5-5 and TRBJ1-6; a possible D gene is TRBD1 (5 bases). This CDR3 contains 20 residues. Trimming removed 4 bases from V and 2 bases from J, with 25 bases in between. The germline CDR1 and CDR2 sequences are SGHKS and YYEKEE (reference sequence). CDR3 sequence (DNA): TGTGCCAGCAGCCCCTATATGGGGGATGGAGCTAAGACCTATAATTCACCCCTCCACTTT. Translation gives CASSPYMGDGAKTYNSPLHF.

The chain recombines TRBV11-1 with TRBJ2-6; D ambiguous. The CDR3 extends over 15 amino acids. Germline V gene sequence: CDR1 SGHAT, CDR2 FQDESV (reference sequence). V was pared by 4 bases and J by 0 bases, with 7 bases between. The CDR3 loop reads CASSSLSSGANVLTF. CDR3 DNA sequence: TGTGCCAGCAGCTCTCTCTCCTCTGGGGCCAACGTCCTGACTTTC.

The chain recombines TRBV6-5 with TRBJ1-1, with D maybe TRBD1 (5 bases). Per the germline V gene, CDR1 is MNHEY and CDR2 is SVGAGI. V lost 5 bases, J lost 1 base, and 11 bases lay in between. This CDR3 has 14 amino acids. This CDR3 is CASSPRGENTEAFF. DNA for the CDR3: TGTGCCAGCAGTCCCCGAGGGGAGAACACTGAAGCTTTCTTT.

This chain's CDR3 is CASSRLQGRTGELFF. CDR3 DNA sequence: TGTGCCAGCAGCCGACTACAGGGACGCACCGGGGAGCTGTTTTTT. This chain links TRBV11-2 with TRBJ2-2, with D maybe TRBD1 (6 bases). The V gene lost 5 bases and the J gene lost 4 bases, with 14 bases spanning the gap. The CDR3 runs 15 residues. The germline gives CDR1 SGHAT, CDR2 FQNNGV.

V usage is TRBV30 and J usage is TRBJ2-3, with D maybe TRBD2 (6 bases). Germline V gives CDR1 GTSNPN, CDR2 SVGIG (reference sequence). This CDR3 region has 11 residues. V was shortened by 8 bases and J by 5 bases, with 11 bases between the two germline ends. The CDR3 spells CAGGLGDTQYF. In DNA form, the CDR3 reads TGTGCCGGGGGACTTGGAGATACGCAGTATTTT.